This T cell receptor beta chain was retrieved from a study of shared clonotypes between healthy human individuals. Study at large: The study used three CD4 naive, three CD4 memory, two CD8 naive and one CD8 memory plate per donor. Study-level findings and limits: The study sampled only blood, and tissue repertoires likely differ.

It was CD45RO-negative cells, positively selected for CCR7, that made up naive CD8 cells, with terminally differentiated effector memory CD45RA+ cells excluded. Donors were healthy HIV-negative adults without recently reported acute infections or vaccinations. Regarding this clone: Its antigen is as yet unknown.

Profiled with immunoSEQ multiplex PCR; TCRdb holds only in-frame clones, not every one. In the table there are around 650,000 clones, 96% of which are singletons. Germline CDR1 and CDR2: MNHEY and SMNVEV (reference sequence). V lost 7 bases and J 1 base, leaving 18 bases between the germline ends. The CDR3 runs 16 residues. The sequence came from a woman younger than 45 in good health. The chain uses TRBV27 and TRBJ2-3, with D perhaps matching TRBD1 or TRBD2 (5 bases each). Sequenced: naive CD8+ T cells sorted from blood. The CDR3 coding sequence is TGTGCCAGCACCCTAGGGGTAGCGACCCGCACAGATACGCAGTATTTT. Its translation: CASTLGVATRTDTQYF.